These 8 T cell receptor beta chains originate from one sample sequenced in a study of blood T cell repertoires in COVID-19. Generated by immunoSEQ multiplex PCR, the TCRdb table keeps only in-frame clones and is missing some. The data contain 250,000 or so clones, around 84% of them singletons. Sequencing was done on a sample of peripheral blood. The receptors stem from a woman aged 40 to 50 who had recovered from COVID-19.

This clone has just one count. The chain couples TRBV3-1 (or the pseudogene TRBV3-2) to TRBJ1-3; D gene unclear. Per the germline V gene, CDR1 is LGHDT and CDR2 is YNNKEL (reference sequence). The CDR3 runs 13 residues. V lost 3 bases and J lost 4, with 7 bases in between. Here the CDR3 DNA reads TGTGCCAGCAGCCAGGGAGAGGGAAACACCATATATTTT. As protein: CASSQGEGNTIYF.

The V call is TRBV15, the J call TRBJ1-6; D not resolved. The germline gives CDR1 LNHNV, CDR2 YYDKDF (reference sequence). The CDR3 loop spans 15 amino acids. V was trimmed by 5 bases and J by 6 bases, leaving 14 bases between them. The CDR3 DNA reads TGTGCCACCAGCGCGTACGACACTTCTAATTCACCCCTCCACTTT. This encodes CATSAYDTSNSPLHF.

This clone appeared many times. The CDR3 spells CASSTPNTYQPQHF. DNA for the CDR3: TGTGCCAGTAGTACGCCAAACACCTATCAGCCCCAGCATTTT. The V gene is TRBV19, the J gene TRBJ1-5, with D uncertain. CDR3 length: 14 residues. The germline gives CDR1 LNHDA, CDR2 SQIVND (reference sequence). V was pared by 4 bases and J by 5 bases, with 12 bases between.

The rearrangement uses TRBV5-4 and TRBJ1-1; D not certain. Per germline, CDR1 SGHNT and CDR2 YYREEE (reference sequence). V was cut by 4 bases and J by 1 base, with 8 bases left in between. The CDR3 extends over 13 amino acids. This chain's CDR3 is CASSDQKNTEAFF. CDR3 DNA sequence: TGTGCCAGCAGCGATCAGAAGAACACTGAAGCTTTCTTT.

The rearrangement uses TRBV28 and TRBJ2-5; D unclear. Per germline, CDR1 MDHEN and CDR2 SYDVKM. The CDR3 spans 14 residues. V lost 3 bases to trimming and J lost 4 bases, with 12 bases between them. The CDR3 protein is CASSFNDGLETQYF. The CDR3 coding sequence is TGTGCCAGCAGTTTTAATGATGGCTTAGAGACCCAGTACTTC.

This clone was picked up one time. This chain joins TRBV4-1 and TRBJ2-6; D unclear. The germline V and J ends were trimmed by 0 bases and 4 bases, with 13 bases remaining between them. This CDR3 has 17 residues. Germline CDR1 is MGHRA and CDR2 is YSYEKL. In DNA form, the CDR3 reads TGCGCCAGCAGCCAAGACACAGTGGCAGCCGGGGCCAACGTCCTGACTTTC. This translates into CASSQDTVAAGANVLTF.

The chain has TRBV3-1 (or the pseudogene TRBV3-2) and TRBJ2-3, with 11 bases that match TRBD2. The CDR3 spans 16 residues. The V gene end was trimmed by 4 bases and the J gene end by 2 bases; junction bases not matched to a gene: 5. CDR1 is LGHDT, CDR2 YNNKEL, per germline (reference sequence). In nucleotides, the CDR3 is TGTGCCAGCAGCCCCCGACTAGCGGGGTACACAGATACGCAGTATTTT. This translates into CASSPRLAGYTDTQYF.

V usage is TRBV13 and J usage is TRBJ1-1; D remains ambiguous. The CDR3 contains 13 residues. Germline V gives CDR1 PRHDT, CDR2 FYEKMQ (reference sequence). V lost 5 bases, J lost 0 bases, and 7 bases lay in between. The CDR3 loop reads CASSPGMNTEAFF. The CDR3 DNA sequence: TGTGCCAGCAGCCCCGGGATGAACACTGAAGCTTTCTTT.